A single sample gave rise to the 19 T cell receptor beta chains below, sequenced in a study of CD8 T cells in Susac syndrome. An input of about 0.5 to 1 ug of RNA was subjected to reverse transcription using random hexamers. TCRdb ran MiXCR on the immunoSEQ multiplex PCR reads and lists one entry per CDR3 protein. Among more than 200,000 distinct CDR3 sequences listed, just over 90% were seen once. Sequencing was performed on CD4+ T cells from PBMCs. The receptors derive from a human donor with multiple sclerosis.

This clonotype came up once. The rearrangement uses TRBV7-3 and TRBJ2-3, with 8 bases lining up with TRBD1. V shed 3 bases, J shed 1 base, and the junction held 3 bases outside the gene matches. The CDR3 extends over 15 amino acids. CDR1 SGHTA and CDR2 FQGTGA come from the germline V gene. The CDR3 DNA sequence: TGTGCCAGCAGCTTGGACAGGGTAGGCACAGATACGCAGTATTTT. It is translated as CASSLDRVGTDTQYF.

This chain uses TRBV5-6 with TRBJ2-1; the D is unclear. V lost 4 bases and J 7 bases, leaving 9 bases between the germline ends. Per the germline V gene, CDR1 is SGHDT and CDR2 is YYEEEE. The CDR3 totals 12 residues. DNA for the CDR3: TGTGCCAGCAGCCCAATGAGGAATGAGCAGTTCTTC. Translating it yields CASSPMRNEQFF.

This chain connects TRBV29-1 to TRBJ1-2, with no clear D. This CDR3 is built from 12 residues. Germline V CDR1 and CDR2: SQVTM, ANQGSEA. Trimming left V 1 base short and J 4 bases short, with 7 bases between. The CDR3 protein is CSVEGAGYGYTF. CDR3 in DNA: TGCAGCGTTGAAGGGGCCGGCTATGGCTACACCTTC.

The chain joins TRBV3-1 to TRBJ2-3; no firm D call. Germline lookup yields CDR1 LGHDT and CDR2 YNNKEL (reference sequence). The CDR3 covers 16 residues. Trimming cost V 0 bases and J 4 bases, with 14 bases left between them. CDR3 protein: CASSQEWPSVADTQYF. The CDR3 DNA reads as TGTGCCAGCAGCCAAGAATGGCCCTCGGTCGCAGATACGCAGTATTTT.

The chain couples TRBV3-1 to TRBJ2-4; 11 bases align to TRBD2. Germline loops: CDR1 LGHDT, CDR2 YNNKEL (reference sequence). There are 15 residues in the CDR3. J gave up 6 bases and V 1 base, and 2 bases lay outside the gene matches. For the CDR3, the DNA is TGTGCCAGCAGCCAAGGAGGACTAGCGGGAAACATTCAGTACTTC. This translates into CASSQGGLAGNIQYF.

This rearrangement joins TRBV5-6 to TRBJ1-4; D is unresolved. Trimming left V 2 bases short and J 5 bases short, with 10 bases between. CDR3 length: 14 residues. Germline loops: CDR1 SGHDT, CDR2 YYEEEE. The CDR3 sequence is CASSFERRNEKLFF. The CDR3 DNA reads TGTGCCAGCAGCTTTGAACGGAGAAATGAAAAACTGTTTTTT. The full variable domain, with the rest looked up from reference TRBV5-6 and TRBJ1-4, is DAGVTQSPTHLIKTRGQQVTLRCSPKSGHDTVSWYQQALGQGPQFIFQYYEEEERQRGNFPDRFSGHQFPNYSSELNVNALLLGDSALYLCASSFERRNEKLFFGSGTQLSVL.

This chain links TRBV5-4 with TRBJ2-3; D is ambiguous. Trimming removed 4 bases at V and 6 bases at J, with 18 bases between. CDR3 length: 15 residues. CDR1 is SGHNT, CDR2 YYREEE, per germline (reference sequence). CDR3 in amino acids: CASSPQRIGYDTQYF. In DNA form, the CDR3 reads TGTGCCAGCAGCCCTCAGAGGATTGGTTATGATACGCAGTATTTT.

This rearrangement joins TRBV5-1 to TRBJ1-1; no clear D gene. Trimming stripped 0 bases from V and 4 bases from J, with 10 bases between. Germline V gene lookup returns CDR1 SGHRS and CDR2 YFSETQ. The CDR3 length is 14 residues. This CDR3 reads CASSLGGIGTEAFF. The CDR3 DNA sequence: TGCGCCAGCAGCTTGGGAGGGATTGGCACTGAAGCTTTCTTT. Filled out from reference TRBV5-1 and TRBJ1-1, the complete variable domain reads KAGVTQTPRYLIKTRGQQVTLSCSPISGHRSVSWYQQTPGQGLQFLFEYFSETQRNKGNFPGRFSGRQFSNSRSEMNVSTLELGDSALYLCASSLGGIGTEAFFGQGTRLTVV.

In regard to this clonotype: The junction departs from the called germline gene at one end, perhaps through a read error. The V and J genes are TRBV28 and TRBJ2-7, with unresolved D. CDR1 is MDHEN and CDR2 is SYDVKM in the germline V gene. CDR3 size: 13 residues. Here the CDR3 reads CASSSPPDRPPSF. The CDR3, as DNA: TGTGCCAGCAGCTCCCCCCCGGACCGACCTCCTAGCTTC. The whole variable domain, filled in from reference TRBV28 and TRBJ2-7, reads DVKVTQSSRYLVKRTGEKVFLECVQDMDHENMFWYRQDPGLGLRLIYFSYDVKMKEKGDIPEGYSVSREKKERFSLILESASTNQTSMYLCASSSPPDRPPSFGPGTRLTVT.

The chain couples TRBV29-1 to TRBJ1-1, with 7 bases lining up with TRBD1. V was clipped by 3 bases and J by 3 bases; unmatched bases: 7. Germline V gene data show CDR1 as SQVTM and CDR2 as ANQGSEA. The length of the CDR3 is 14 residues. The CDR3 DNA reads as TGCAGCGTTGAGGTCAGGGGGAGGGACACTGAAGCTTTCTTT. It specifies CSVEVRGRDTEAFF.

The chain links TRBV2 to TRBJ2-2; 11 nucleotides match TRBD1. Germline CDR1 reads SNHLY; CDR2 reads FYNNEI. V lost 7 bases to trimming and J lost 8 bases; unmatched junction nucleotides: 9. The length of the CDR3 is 15 residues. Here the CDR3 DNA reads TGTGCCAGCAACCGCTGGACAGGGGGCTTGGGGGAGCTGTTTTTT. Amino acids: CASNRWTGGLGELFF.

The genes are TRBV6-5 and TRBJ2-1; D not certain. CDR1 is MNHEY and CDR2 is SVGAGI in the germline V gene. V lost 0 bases, J lost 8 bases, and 11 bases lay in between. This CDR3 comprises 14 residues. The CDR3 loop reads CASSYSPRQYEQFF. The DNA of the CDR3 is TGTGCCAGCAGTTACTCCCCCCGGCAATATGAGCAGTTCTTC.

The chain employs TRBV5-1 and TRBJ2-3; 10 bases align to TRBD2. Per germline, CDR1 SGHRS and CDR2 YFSETQ. The CDR3 is 17 residues long. Germline trimming cut 2 bases from V and 4 bases from J; bases unmatched to any gene: 10. CDR3 region: CASSLQSASGGADTQYF. In DNA form, the CDR3 reads TGCGCCAGCAGCTTACAATCGGCTAGCGGGGGAGCAGATACGCAGTATTTT.

This chain uses TRBV29-1 with TRBJ2-7; 10 nucleotides align to TRBD1. Germline V gene data show CDR1 as SQVTM and CDR2 as ANQGSEA. The length of the CDR3 is 14 residues. V shed 3 bases and J 6 bases; nucleotides not matched to a gene: 8. CDR3 protein: CSVDRSGTGVEQYF. In DNA form, the CDR3 reads TGCAGCGTTGACCGTTCCGGGACAGGGGTCGAGCAGTACTTC.

The chain joins TRBV7-2 to TRBJ1-3; TRBD1 aligns across 10 bases. Trimming removed 0 bases from V and 0 bases from J; junction bases left unmatched: 2. Germline CDR1 is SGHTA and CDR2 is FQGNSA. The CDR3 totals 17 residues. Here the CDR3 reads CASSLAGTGDSGNTIYF. CDR3 bases: TGTGCCAGCAGCTTAGCTGGGACAGGGGACTCTGGAAACACCATATATTTT.

The chain joins TRBV6-5 to TRBJ1-1; D is undetermined. V lost 2 bases and J 1 base, leaving 8 bases between the germline ends. CDR1 MNHEY and CDR2 SVGAGI come from the germline V gene. CDR3 size: 14 residues. CDR3 loop: CASSYRVGNTEAFF. The CDR3 DNA follows: TGTGCCAGCAGTTACAGGGTCGGGAACACTGAAGCTTTCTTT.

The chain employs TRBV6-6 and TRBJ1-5; a weak D match, TRBD1 (5 bases). Per germline, CDR1 MNHNY and CDR2 SVGAGI (reference sequence). This CDR3 region has 15 residues. Trimming pared 5 bases from V and 3 bases from J, leaving 14 bases between. The CDR3 loop is CASSQAGRYNQPQHF. The CDR3 DNA reads TGTGCCAGCAGTCAAGCAGGGCGATACAATCAGCCCCAGCATTTT.

In this sample, this clonotype turned up once. The gene calls are TRBV12-3 or TRBV12-4 and TRBJ1-5, with a tentative D call TRBD1 (6 bases). V lost 7 bases, J lost 0 bases, and 10 bases lay in between. CDR3 length equals 14 residues. The CDR3 nucleotides read TGTGCCAGCAACCTCAGGGGTAGCAATCAGCCCCAGCATTTT. Translation: CASNLRGSNQPQHF.

This chain joins TRBV30 and TRBJ2-7; D is unresolved. V lost 3 bases and J 4 bases, leaving 4 bases between the germline ends. The V gene's germline CDR1 is GTSNPN and CDR2 SVGIG (reference sequence). The CDR3 extends over 10 amino acids. CDR3 sequence reads: CAWSGYEQYF. In DNA form, the CDR3 reads TGTGCCTGGAGCGGATACGAGCAGTACTTC.